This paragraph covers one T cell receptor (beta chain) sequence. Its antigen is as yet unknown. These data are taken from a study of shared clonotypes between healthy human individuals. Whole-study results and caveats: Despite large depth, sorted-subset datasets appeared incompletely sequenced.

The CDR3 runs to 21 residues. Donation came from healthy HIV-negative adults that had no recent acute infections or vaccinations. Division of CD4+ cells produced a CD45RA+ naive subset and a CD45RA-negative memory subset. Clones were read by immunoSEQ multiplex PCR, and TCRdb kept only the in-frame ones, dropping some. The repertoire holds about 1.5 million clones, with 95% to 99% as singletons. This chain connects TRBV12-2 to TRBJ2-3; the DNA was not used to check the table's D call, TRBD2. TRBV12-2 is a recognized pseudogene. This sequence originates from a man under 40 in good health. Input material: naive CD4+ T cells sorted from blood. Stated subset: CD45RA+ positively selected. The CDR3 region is CASRLAPYSTTSGRVRDTQYF. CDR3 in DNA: TGTGCAAGTCGCTTAGCGCCCTACTCCACAACTAGCGGGAGGGTCAGAGATACGCAGTATTTT.